Presented here are 11 T cell receptor beta chains from one specimen sequenced in a study of tumor-infiltrating lymphocytes in primary liver carcinoma. Priming with a constant-region primer yielded TCR beta cDNA from 400 to 500 ng total RNA. Three nested multiplex PCR rounds, a slightly modified ARM-PCR, produced the libraries for TCR beta. TRBV1-TRBV30 forward primers paired with a C-beta reverse primer were used in the first two PCR rounds, which ran approximately 11 cycles each. TCRdb fed the multiplex PCR reads into MiXCR, producing one record per CDR3 protein. The sample contains 95,000 to 100,000 distinct CDR3 sequences, around two thirds of which appear only once. Scientists recovered RNA and DNA together from about 21-30 mg of unsorted bulk tissue. What was sequenced was liver tumor tissue from sampling region 2. As to subset: tumor region T2, inferior pole. Receptors were obtained from a woman aged 60-70 years with primary liver carcinoma and hepatitis B virus infection.

A word on this clonotype: One end of the junction is discordant with germline, which a read error may explain. V is TRBV29-1 and J is TRBJ2-3; tentatively, D is TRBD1 (6 bases). The CDR3 has 14 residues. Germline V gene sequence: CDR1 SQVTM, CDR2 ANQGSEA. The CDR3 DNA follows: TGCAACGTTGGGATACAGGGATTCATAGATACGCAGTATTTT. Translation: CNVGIQGFIDTQYF.

Concerning this clonotype: A much larger clone differs by one base, so this may be a read error. The J gene is TRBJ1-3, the V gene TRBV5-6, with a weak D call TRBD1 (6 bases). The CDR3 is 15 amino acids. In germline, CDR1 is SGHDT, CDR2 YYEEEE. CDR3 region: CASSLFPGAGNTLYF. The CDR3 nucleotides are TGTGCCAGCAGCTTGTTCCCAGGGGCCGGAAACACCTTATATTTT.

Points on this clonotype: Without the conserved terminal phenylalanine or tryptophan, this CDR3 likely stems from a read error. The V call is TRBV29-1, the J call TRBJ2-1; D is possibly TRBD2 (6 bases). This CDR3 contains 15 residues. CDR1 and CDR2 (germline): SQVTM, ANQGSEA. CDR3 in DNA: TGCAGTGTGACCGGGACTGGCAGGGACTACAATGAGCAGTTCCTC. Amino acids: CSVTGTGRDYNEQFL.

Of note for this clonotype: One junction end disagrees with the germline gene, perhaps due to a read error. This CDR3 is CANSFTPLRSSYSEQFF. CDR3 DNA sequence: TGTGCCAACAGCTTTACCCCGCTGAGGAGCTCCTACAGTGAGCAGTTCTTC. The chain carries TRBV11-3 and TRBJ2-1; no reliable D call. The CDR3 sequence is 17 residues long. Looked up from germline, CDR1 is SGHNT and CDR2 is YENEEA.

About this clonotype: As the CDR3 is not closed by the conserved phenylalanine or tryptophan, this likely results from a read error. The V and J genes are TRBV11-2 and TRBJ2-2, with D perhaps given as TRBD1 or TRBD2 (5 bases each). V shed 0 bases and J shed 6 bases, with 8 bases lying between them. The CDR3 contains 14 residues. Germline CDR1 reads SGHAT; CDR2 reads FQNNGV. The CDR3 DNA is TGTGCCAGCAGCTTAGAATGGGGGTCCGGGGAGCTGTTTTCT. The encoded protein is CASSLEWGSGELFS.

The count of this clonotype is one. Relative to the germline gene, one junction end is altered; a read error may explain this. V usage is TRBV12-5 and J usage is TRBJ2-4; 7 bases are a match to TRBD1. The CDR3 is 17 amino acids. Germline CDR1 reads LGHNT; CDR2 reads FRNRAP. CDR3 in amino acids: CSSGLVLGGSVKNIQYF. The CDR3 region has the DNA TGTTCTAGTGGTTTGGTACTAGGGGGCTCGGTCAAAAACATTCAGTACTTC.

This clonotype was counted ten times or more. This chain uses TRBV10-2 with TRBJ1-5, with 9 bases fitting TRBD1. The CDR3 length is 19 residues. The J segment lost 0 bases and the V segment lost 6 bases, leaving 15 bases of the junction unmatched. Germline CDR1 is WSHSY and CDR2 is SAAADI. The CDR3 nucleotides are TGCGCCAGCAGGGGAGCCGGGACAGGGTTCAGCCATAGCAATCAGCCCCAGCATTTT. This sequence encodes CASRGAGTGFSHSNQPQHF.

About this clonotype: A much larger clone differs by one base, so this may be a read error. This chain connects TRBV5-1 to TRBJ2-1, with D perhaps TRBD2 (5 bases). The CDR3 totals 14 residues. Germline V gene data show CDR1 as SGHRS and CDR2 as YFSETQ. Here the CDR3 reads CASNLDSLYNEQFF. DNA of the CDR3: TGCGCCAGCAACTTGGACTCTCTATACAATGAGCAGTTCTTC.

Details on this clonotype: One end of the junction fails to match germline, which may point to a read error. The J gene is TRBJ1-1, the V gene TRBV4-1; tentatively, D is TRBD1 (6 bases). Germline V gives CDR1 MGHRA, CDR2 YSYEKL. The CDR3 is 16 amino acids. In nucleotides, the CDR3 is TGCGCCAACAGTCAAGATAGGGGCAGTGGGGGCACTGAAGCTCTCTTT. Translation: CANSQDRGSGGTEALF.

As to this clonotype: The junction does not match germline at one end; this may be a read error. This chain uses TRBV11-2 with TRBJ2-1, with 7 bases identical to TRBD1. The CDR3 totals 17 residues. Looked up from germline, CDR1 is SGHAT and CDR2 is FQNNGV. CDR3 sequence: CAGSLRSGQIFYNEQFF. The CDR3 DNA is TGTGCCGGCAGCTTACGATCGGGACAGATATTCTACAATGAGCAGTTCTTC.

The chain uses TRBV10-3 and TRBJ2-5; D is ambiguous. Looked up from germline, CDR1 is ENHRY and CDR2 is SYGVKD. Trimming stripped 10 bases from V and 3 bases from J, with 15 bases between. The CDR3 has 13 amino acids. The CDR3 nucleotides read TGTGCCACCTCACCCGGGCCCAAAGAGACCCAGTACTTC. It yields the protein CATSPGPKETQYF.